This T cell receptor beta chain was retrieved from a study of siplizumab effects on memory and regulatory T cells. Per-sample assaying covered about 10^5 TCR templates. Using immunoSEQ multiplex PCR, the repertoire was profiled, and TCRdb retains in-frame clones only, with some absent. The repertoire includes about 120,000 clones, 93% of them detected once, and around 0.15% sits in the top ten. With respect to this clone: Its specificity is not known.

Study results and caveats: Naive T cells apparently outstripped memory cells in diversity and seemed major alloresponse contributors. Siplizumab gave mappable alloreactive CD4+ clones an average Treg-derived fraction of roughly 72%, against around 25% in controls. Under siplizumab, alloreactive sequences traced to unstimulated CD4+ memory cells were significantly reduced.

V shed 1 base and J shed 4 bases, with 10 bases lying between them. Germline assignment: CDR1 SGHTA and CDR2 FQGNSA. The CDR3 is made up of 15 amino acids. Source material: non-Treg CD4+ T cells sorted from blood. The receptor comes from a human donor in good health. The rearrangement uses TRBV7-2 and TRBJ1-4; no definite D call. CDR3 in amino acids: CASSLVAAGNEKLFF. In DNA form, the CDR3 reads TGTGCCAGCAGCTTAGTAGCTGCGGGTAATGAAAAACTGTTTTTT.